The 26 T cell receptor beta chains below all came from one sample that was sequenced in a study of T cell responses to AZD1222 COVID-19 vaccine. Libraries were prepared by immunoSEQ multiplex PCR; TCRdb keeps only in-frame clonotypes and omits some of them. Of about 130,000 clones listed, 65% to 90% are singletons. The source was peripheral blood, collected on day 0 of AZD1222 vaccination. These receptors came from an adult in good health.

The J gene is TRBJ1-2, the V gene TRBV28, with a tentative D call TRBD1 (6 bases). Germline CDR1 and CDR2: MDHEN and SYDVKM. Trimming took off 5 bases at V and 9 bases at J, with 19 bases between the two ends. The CDR3 extends over 14 amino acids. The DNA of the CDR3 is TGTGCCAGCAGTCTCCCTCTTGGACAGCGTCGCTACACCTTC. It yields the protein CASSLPLGQRRYTF.

The CDR3: CASSSTAWGEKLFF. The CDR3 DNA reads as TGTGCCAGCAGCTCAACCGCTTGGGGGGAAAAACTGTTTTTT. The chain carries TRBV11-2 and TRBJ1-4; D perhaps matches TRBD1 (5 bases). CDR3 length: 14 amino acids. Germline V lookup: CDR1 SGHAT, CDR2 FQNNGV. Trimming shortened V by 4 bases and J by 8 bases, and 14 bases separated the two germline ends.

The CDR3 DNA reads TGTGCCAGCAGTTACCTCGTATATGGCTACACCTTC. Its translation: CASSYLVYGYTF. This chain uses TRBV6-2 or TRBV6-3 with TRBJ1-2; no clear D. This CDR3 comprises 12 residues. Germline V gene sequence: CDR1 MNHEY, CDR2 SVGEGT. Trimming took off 2 bases at V and 5 bases at J, with 6 bases between the two ends.

V usage is TRBV9 and J usage is TRBJ1-1; D gene ambiguous. The CDR3 covers 14 residues. V lost 0 bases to trimming and J lost 1 base, with 7 bases between them. Germline-derived CDR1 and CDR2 are SGDLS and YYNGEE. CDR3 bases: TGTGCCAGCAGCGTAGATCGGGCGAACACTGAAGCTTTCTTT. Residues: CASSVDRANTEAFF.

The chain carries TRBV9 and TRBJ1-5; weak D call: TRBD1 (6 bases). The CDR3 has 15 amino acids. Germline CDR1 and CDR2: SGDLS and YYNGEE. V was cut by 0 bases and J by 6 bases, with 13 bases left in between. The CDR3 protein is CASSVGDTGPQPQHF. The CDR3, as DNA: TGTGCCAGCAGCGTAGGGGACACGGGGCCTCAGCCCCAGCATTTT.

The gene calls are TRBV9 and TRBJ1-2; D may be TRBD1 (5 bases). CDR1 SGDLS and CDR2 YYNGEE come from the germline V gene. The CDR3 length is 17 residues. Deletions cut 3 bases from V and 0 bases from J, with 18 bases between. The CDR3 DNA sequence: TGTGCCAGCAGCGGAACCTCGACAGCTGGGGCTAACTATGGCTACACCTTC. Translating it yields CASSGTSTAGANYGYTF. Full variable domain (remainder filled in from reference TRBV9 and TRBJ1-2): DSGVTQTPKHLITATGQRVTLRCSPRSGDLSVYWYQQSLDQGLQFLIQYYNGEERAKGNILERFSAQQFPDLHSELNLSSLELGDSALYFCASSGTSTAGANYGYTFGSGTRLTVV.

The chain combines TRBV9 with TRBJ2-5; 10 nucleotides align to TRBD2. This CDR3 comprises 15 residues. Per germline, CDR1 SGDLS and CDR2 YYNGEE. With V trimmed by 0 bases and J by 4 bases, 3 bases remained unmatched. CDR3 bases: TGTGCCAGCAGCGTAGTAGCGGGGGGACTAGAGACCCAGTACTTC. Protein product: CASSVVAGGLETQYF.

V and J are TRBV28 and TRBJ1-2; D remains ambiguous. The germline V gene encodes CDR1 MDHEN and CDR2 SYDVKM. Deletions cut 3 bases from V and 5 bases from J, with 16 bases between. The CDR3 is made up of 15 amino acids. CDR3 coding DNA: TGTGCCAGCAGTTTTGCGGTCCCTCGGGGATATGGCTACACCTTC. Its translation: CASSFAVPRGYGYTF.

J is TRBJ1-6 and V is TRBV5-1, with D unclear. Trimming removed 1 base from V and 10 bases from J, with 9 bases in between. Germline V gives CDR1 SGHRS, CDR2 YFSETQ. The length of the CDR3 is 13 residues. CDR3 bases: TGCGCCAGCAGCTTGAGCTCGGGATCACCCCTCCACTTT. It is translated as CASSLSSGSPLHF.

The J gene is TRBJ1-2, the V gene TRBV5-6, with D possibly being TRBD1 (5 bases). Trimming cost V 4 bases and J 3 bases, with 13 bases left between them. Germline V gives CDR1 SGHDT, CDR2 YYEEEE. The CDR3 spans 14 residues. The DNA for the CDR3 is TGTGCCAGCAGCCCGAGGGACCGCCACTATGGCTACACCTTC. Translation: CASSPRDRHYGYTF.

In this sample, this clone turned up once. The genes are TRBV28 and TRBJ1-6, with D maybe TRBD1 (5 bases). The ends were cut back, 6 bases at V and 5 bases at J, with 14 bases in the middle. Germline lookup yields CDR1 MDHEN and CDR2 SYDVKM. CDR3 length: 15 amino acids. The CDR3 here is CASSTSDRNNSPLHF. The CDR3 DNA is TGTGCCAGCAGCACCTCCGACAGAAATAATTCACCCCTCCACTTT.

The gene calls are TRBV20-1 and TRBJ2-6; D is possibly TRBD1 or TRBD2 (7 bases each). V lost 6 bases and J lost 4, with 22 bases in between. Germline V gene data show CDR1 as DFQATT and CDR2 as SNEGSKA (reference sequence). CDR3 length equals 17 residues. The CDR3 loop reads CSASSGRGRGGANVLTF. The CDR3 DNA reads TGCAGTGCCAGTAGCGGTAGGGGGCGGGGGGGGGCCAACGTCCTGACTTTC.

Here the CDR3 DNA reads TGTGCCAGCAGCCCAACTAGACAGGTGGCAACTAATGAAAAACTGTTTTTT. Translation gives CASSPTRQVATNEKLFF. The chain couples TRBV27 to TRBJ1-4, with D perhaps matching TRBD1 (6 bases). V dropped 6 bases and J dropped 0 bases, with 17 bases sitting between them. The CDR3 is made up of 17 amino acids. Germline V lookup: CDR1 MNHEY, CDR2 SMNVEV (reference sequence).

This clone was seen only a few times. The chain links TRBV12-3 or TRBV12-4 to TRBJ1-4; D perhaps matches TRBD1 (5 bases). The V gene lost 6 bases and the J gene lost 6 bases, with 8 bases spanning the gap. The CDR3 extends over 12 amino acids. CDR3 sequence: CASRGTHEKLFF. The CDR3 nucleotides are TGTGCCAGCAGGGGGACCCATGAAAAACTGTTTTTT.

This clone was detected once. The chain links TRBV2 to TRBJ2-2; maybe TRBD2 (6 bases). The CDR3 length is 14 residues. CDR1 and CDR2 from the germline V gene are SNHLY and FYNNEI. V lost 7 bases and J 1 base, leaving 10 bases between the germline ends. The CDR3 DNA reads as TGTGCCAGCATGGGGGGATTGAACACCGGGGAGCTGTTTTTT. Translated, it gives CASMGGLNTGELFF.

The chain couples TRBV7-3 to TRBJ1-2; 8 bases are a match to TRBD1. V lost 4 bases to trimming and J lost 8 bases; unmatched junction nucleotides: 6. CDR3 size: 13 residues. CDR1 SGHTA and CDR2 FQGTGA come from the germline V gene. CDR3 loop: CASSSSDRGGYTF. CDR3 nucleotide sequence: TGTGCCAGCAGCTCGAGTGACAGGGGAGGCTACACCTTC.

The gene calls are TRBV7-3 and TRBJ2-3, with 8 bases matching TRBD2. Germline V lookup: CDR1 SGHTA, CDR2 FQGTGA. The CDR3 spans 16 residues. The junction had 9 bases not matched to a gene; V was cut back by 5 bases and J by 2 bases. As DNA, the CDR3 is TGTGCCAGCAGCCGCCTCAGCGGGGGTAACACAGATACGCAGTATTTT. Translation gives CASSRLSGGNTDTQYF.

The rearrangement links TRBV7-2 to TRBJ1-6, with D hard to call. CDR3 length: 16 amino acids. V lost 7 bases, J lost 4 bases, and 17 bases lay in between. Germline loops: CDR1 SGHTA, CDR2 FQGNSA. In DNA form, the CDR3 reads TGTGCCAGCAACCCTCGGGTGGCAGCATATAATTCACCCCTCCACTTT. It is translated as CASNPRVAAYNSPLHF.

This chain uses TRBV18 with TRBJ1-4, with D possibly TRBD1 on 6 matching bases. The CDR3 is 15 amino acids. Trimming left V 3 bases short and J 6 bases short, with 14 bases between. Looked up from germline, CDR1 is KGHSH and CDR2 is LQKENI. The CDR3 nucleotides are TGTGCCAGCTCACCCTTGGGGGGGCGAGATGAAAAACTGTTTTTT. It codes for CASSPLGGRDEKLFF. Full variable domain (outside the CDR3, taken from reference TRBV18 and TRBJ1-4): NAGVMQNPRHLVRRRGQEARLRCSPMKGHSHVYWYRQLPEEGLKFMVYLQKENIIDESGMPKERFSAEFPKEGPSILRIQQVVRGDSAAYFCASSPLGGRDEKLFFGSGTQLSVL.

V usage is TRBV27 and J usage is TRBJ2-5; 9 bases map to TRBD1. In germline, CDR1 is MNHEY, CDR2 SMNVEV (reference sequence). Trimming removed 5 bases from V and 4 bases from J; junction bases left unmatched: 5. The CDR3 has 14 amino acids. The CDR3 is CASSPGTGRETQYF. Written as DNA, the CDR3 is TGTGCCAGCAGTCCCGGGACAGGGAGAGAGACCCAGTACTTC.

This chain connects TRBV27 to TRBJ2-5; TRBD2 is a possible D gene (6 bases). With 5 bases removed from V and 7 bases from J, the gap between germline ends came to 14 bases. The CDR3 has 13 amino acids. Germline values: CDR1 MNHEY, CDR2 SMNVEV (reference sequence). DNA of the CDR3: TGTGCCAGCAGTCTCCGGGAGTTAGGGACCCAGTACTTC. Its protein is CASSLRELGTQYF.

This chain joins TRBV5-1 and TRBJ2-2; weak D call: TRBD1 (6 bases). Trimming left V 3 bases short and J 4 bases short, with 16 bases between. CDR1 is SGHRS and CDR2 is YFSETQ in the germline V gene. The CDR3 is 16 amino acids. The CDR3 bases are TGCGCCAGCAGCTCGGAACCACAGGGTTTCACCGGGGAGCTGTTTTTT. It encodes CASSSEPQGFTGELFF.

The chain has TRBV30 and TRBJ1-5, with D maybe TRBD1 (6 bases). Germline CDR1 and CDR2: GTSNPN and SVGIG (reference sequence). The CDR3 covers 14 residues. Trimming took 0 bases from V and 6 from J, leaving 12 bases between them. In DNA form, the CDR3 reads TGTGCCTGGAGTGTGTTAGGGGGGAGTCAGCCCCAGCATTTT. It translates to CAWSVLGGSQPQHF.

The rearrangement joins TRBV5-1 to TRBJ2-7; a possible D gene is TRBD1 (6 bases). Germline values: CDR1 SGHRS, CDR2 YFSETQ. The CDR3 has 12 amino acids. V lost 5 bases and J lost 3, with 9 bases in between. CDR3 amino acids: CASSPGVYEQYF. The CDR3 DNA reads as TGCGCCAGCAGTCCAGGGGTCTACGAGCAGTACTTC.

This chain connects TRBV2 to TRBJ2-7; 8 nucleotides align to TRBD1. Germline lookup yields CDR1 SNHLY and CDR2 FYNNEI. V dropped 6 bases and J dropped 5; count of bases not matched to a gene: 12. The CDR3 spans 15 residues. The CDR3 sequence: CASSYTGQDAHEQYF. CDR3 nucleotides: TGTGCCAGCAGCTACACGGGACAGGACGCTCACGAGCAGTACTTC.

This clone turned up a few times. This rearrangement joins TRBV4-1 to TRBJ2-7; D uncertain. CDR3 length: 14 residues. Germline V gives CDR1 MGHRA, CDR2 YSYEKL. Between the trimmed V and J ends, which lost 0 bases and 0 bases, there was a span of 6 bases. CDR3 loop: CASSQDRASYEQYF. CDR3 DNA sequence: TGCGCCAGCAGCCAAGACAGAGCCTCCTACGAGCAGTACTTC.